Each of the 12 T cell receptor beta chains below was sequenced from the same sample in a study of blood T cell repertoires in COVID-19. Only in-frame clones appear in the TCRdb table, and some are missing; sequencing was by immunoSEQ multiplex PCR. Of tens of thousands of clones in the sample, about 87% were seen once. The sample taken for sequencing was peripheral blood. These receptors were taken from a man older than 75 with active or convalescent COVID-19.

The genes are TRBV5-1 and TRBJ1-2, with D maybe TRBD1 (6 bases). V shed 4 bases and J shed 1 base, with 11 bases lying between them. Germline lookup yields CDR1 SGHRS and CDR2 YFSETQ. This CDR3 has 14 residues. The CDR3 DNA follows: TGCGCCAGCAGCCGTACACAGGGTAACTATGGCTACACCTTC. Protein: CASSRTQGNYGYTF.

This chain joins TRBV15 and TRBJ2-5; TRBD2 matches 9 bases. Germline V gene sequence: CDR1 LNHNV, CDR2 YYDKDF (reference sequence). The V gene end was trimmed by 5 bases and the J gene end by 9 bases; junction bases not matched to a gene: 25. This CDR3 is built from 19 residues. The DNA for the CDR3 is TGTGCCACCAGCTCGCGGAGGAATAGCGGGAGCGGATCTTCAGGGGCCCAGTACTTC. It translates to CATSSRRNSGSGSSGAQYF.

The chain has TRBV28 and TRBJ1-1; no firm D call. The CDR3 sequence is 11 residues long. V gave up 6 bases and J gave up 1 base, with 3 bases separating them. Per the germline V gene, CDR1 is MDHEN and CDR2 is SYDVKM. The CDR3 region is CASRQNTEAFF. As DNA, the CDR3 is TGTGCCAGCAGACAGAACACTGAAGCTTTCTTT.

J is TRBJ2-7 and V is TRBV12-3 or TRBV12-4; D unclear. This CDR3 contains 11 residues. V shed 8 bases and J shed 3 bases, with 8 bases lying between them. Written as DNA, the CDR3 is TGTGCCAGCGGCTCCCTCTACGAGCAGTACGTC. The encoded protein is CASGSLYEQYV.

CDR3 DNA sequence: TGCGCCAGCAGCCAAGGCGGGGGGGTTTCGATGAACACTGAAGCTTTCTTT. Protein: CASSQGGGVSMNTEAFF. J is TRBJ1-1 and V is TRBV4-1; D is perhaps TRBD1 (5 bases). V gave up 1 base and J gave up 0 bases, with 15 bases separating them. This CDR3 contains 17 residues. CDR1 and CDR2 from the germline V gene are MGHRA and YSYEKL.

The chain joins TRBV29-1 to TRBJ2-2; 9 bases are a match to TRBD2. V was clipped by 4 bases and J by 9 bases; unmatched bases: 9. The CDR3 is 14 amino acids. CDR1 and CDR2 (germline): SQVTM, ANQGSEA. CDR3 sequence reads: CSVVGGRAERELFF. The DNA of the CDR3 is TGCAGCGTTGTGGGCGGGAGGGCCGAGAGGGAGCTGTTTTTT.

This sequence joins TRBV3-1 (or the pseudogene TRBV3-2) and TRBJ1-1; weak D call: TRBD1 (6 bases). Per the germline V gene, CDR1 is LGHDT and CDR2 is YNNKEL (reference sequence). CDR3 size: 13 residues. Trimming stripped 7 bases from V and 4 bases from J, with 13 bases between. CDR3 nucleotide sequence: TGTGCCAGCAACCACCTCAGGGGCACTGAAGCTTTCTTT. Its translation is CASNHLRGTEAFF.

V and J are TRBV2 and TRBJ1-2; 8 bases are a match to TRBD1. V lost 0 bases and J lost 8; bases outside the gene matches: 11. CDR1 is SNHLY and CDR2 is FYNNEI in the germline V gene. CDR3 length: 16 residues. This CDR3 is CASSEALQPPGGGYTF. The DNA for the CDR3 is TGTGCCAGCAGTGAAGCGCTTCAGCCGCCAGGGGGCGGCTACACCTTC.

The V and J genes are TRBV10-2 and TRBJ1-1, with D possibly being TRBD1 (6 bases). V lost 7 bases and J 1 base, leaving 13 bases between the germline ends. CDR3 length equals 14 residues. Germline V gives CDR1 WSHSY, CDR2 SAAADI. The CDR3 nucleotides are TGCGCCAGCAACCCCGTGGGACAGAACACTGAAGCTTTCTTT. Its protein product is CASNPVGQNTEAFF.

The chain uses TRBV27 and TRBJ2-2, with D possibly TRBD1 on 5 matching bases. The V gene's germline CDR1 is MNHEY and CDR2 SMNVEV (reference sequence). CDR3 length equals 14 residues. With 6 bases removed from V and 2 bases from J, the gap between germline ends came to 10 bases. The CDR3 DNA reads TGTGCCAGCAGGTTGGGGCTCAACACCGGGGAGCTGTTTTTT. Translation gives CASRLGLNTGELFF.

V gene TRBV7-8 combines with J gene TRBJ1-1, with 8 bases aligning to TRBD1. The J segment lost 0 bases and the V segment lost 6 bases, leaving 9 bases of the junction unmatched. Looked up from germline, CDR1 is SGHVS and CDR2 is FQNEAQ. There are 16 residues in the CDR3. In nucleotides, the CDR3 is TGTGCCAGCAGGTTTGACAGGGGCTCTATGAACACTGAAGCTTTCTTT. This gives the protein CASRFDRGSMNTEAFF. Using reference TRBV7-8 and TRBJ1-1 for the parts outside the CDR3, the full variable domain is GAGVSQSPRYKVAKRGQDVALRCDPISGHVSLFWYQQALGQGPEFLTYFQNEAQLDKSGLPSDRFFAERPEGSVSTLKIQRTQQEDSAVYLCASRFDRGSMNTEAFFGQGTRLTVV.

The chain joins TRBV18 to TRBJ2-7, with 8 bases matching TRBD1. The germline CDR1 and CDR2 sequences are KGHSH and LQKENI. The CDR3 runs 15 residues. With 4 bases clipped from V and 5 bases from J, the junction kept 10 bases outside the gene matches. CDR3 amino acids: CASSRRTGNEDEQYV. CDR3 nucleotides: TGTGCCAGCTCACGACGGACAGGGAATGAAGACGAGCAGTACGTC.